A single T cell receptor (beta chain) is shown here with its context. Its antigen remains unknown. This table comes from immunoSEQ multiplex PCR, and its TCRdb copy is limited to in-frame clones, with some not included. The sample shows 100,000 to 130,000 clones, roughly 90% of them seen only once. The record originates from a study of T cell responses to AZD1222 COVID-19 vaccine. Study outcomes and limitations: A rise in Spike-specific TCR breadth and depth followed two AZD1222 doses. Repertoire collection took place solely once the T cell response had peaked.

The sequence was collected from an adult who received the AZD1222 COVID-19 vaccine. Specimen: peripheral blood, collected 28 days after the second AZD1222 dose.

The CDR3 loop reads CASSPWTSGNNEQFF. The CDR3 nucleotides read TGTGCCAGCAGTCCCTGGACTAGCGGAAACAATGAGCAGTTCTTC. J is TRBJ2-1 and V is TRBV28; TRBD2 matches 10 bases. J lost 5 bases, V lost 5 bases, and 6 bases had no gene match. Germline CDR1 reads MDHEN; CDR2 reads SYDVKM. The CDR3 covers 15 residues.